A single sample gave rise to the 2 T cell receptor beta chains below, sequenced in a study of cytomegalovirus exposure and HLA in healthy donors. PCR involved 60 Vbeta and 13 Jbeta primers. Sequenced by immunoSEQ multiplex PCR; TCRdb stores in-frame clones only, minus some. The table has roughly 200,000 clones, around 83% seen once. Sequencing was done on a sample of PBMCs. These receptors were obtained from a man over 45 in good health and CMV-seronegative.

This rearrangement joins TRBV7-2 to TRBJ2-7, with 10 bases fitting TRBD2. From germline, CDR1 is SGHTA and CDR2 FQGNSA. The CDR3 sequence is 17 residues long. V lost 4 bases, J lost 3 bases, and 12 bases stayed unmatched. The CDR3 nucleotides are TGTGCCAGCAGCTCCTCCTTGCTAGCGGGGGCCCTCTACGAGCAGTACTTC. Its translation is CASSSSLLAGALYEQYF.

This clone occurred a few times. The genes are TRBV5-8 and TRBJ1-1; TRBD1 might be the D (6 bases). Trimming took off 5 bases at V and 2 bases at J, with 13 bases between the two ends. Germline lookup yields CDR1 SGHTS and CDR2 YDEGEE. The CDR3 length is 14 residues. CDR3 nucleotides: TGTGCCAGCAGTTACAGGGTTATTAACACTGAAGCTTTCTTT. Translating gives CASSYRVINTEAFF.